The rows below give T cell receptor beta chains drawn from one sample of a study of early T cells in non-severe SARS-CoV-2 infection. TCRdb ran MiXCR on the 5' RACE reads and lists one entry per CDR3 protein. The repertoire includes fewer than 120,000 distinct CDR3 sequences, roughly 12% of them detected once, and 3.5% to 4% sits in the top ten. The sample consisted of whole blood, taken at baseline. These receptors all stem from an adult who was a healthcare worker with PCR-confirmed SARS-CoV-2 infection or an uninfected control (not recorded which). Both conserved end residues are part of each CDR3. Each record gives: D gene, V gene, J gene, clone size, CDR3 DNA, CDR3 protein. D genes are given only for firm matches. The size of a clone is reported for some rows only, either as once, few or many, or as a class for expanded clones.

d_call: .
v_call: TRBV12-3/TRBV12-4
j_call: TRBJ1-2
clone_size: few
cdr3_nt: TGTGCCAGCAGCCTGGACCTTCGCAGAGGCTACACCTTC
cdr3_aa: CASSLDLRRGYTF

d_call: .
v_call: TRBV19
j_call: TRBJ2-7
clone_size: many
cdr3_nt: TGTGCCACCCGAAGGGTTGACGGGGCCTACGAGCAGTACTTC
cdr3_aa: CATRRVDGAYEQYF

d_call: .
v_call: TRBV9
j_call: TRBJ1-4
clone_size: few
cdr3_nt: TGTGCCAGCAGCCCACGGGGGGGTATGCCTGCAACTAATGAAAAACTGTTTTTT
cdr3_aa: CASSPRGGMPATNEKLFF

d_call: .
v_call: TRBV20-1
j_call: TRBJ2-6
clone_size: .
cdr3_nt: TGCAGTGCTAGGAATTTTGGGACACAAGGGGCCAACGTCCTGACTTTC
cdr3_aa: CSARNFGTQGANVLTF

d_call: TRBD1
v_call: TRBV7-2
j_call: TRBJ2-7
clone_size: .
cdr3_nt: TGTGCCAGCAGCTGGGACAGCGAATCCTACGAGCAGTACTTC
cdr3_aa: CASSWDSESYEQYF

d_call: .
v_call: TRBV6-1
j_call: TRBJ2-1
clone_size: .
cdr3_nt: TGTGCCAGCTTGGGATTCGGGGACAATGAGCAGTTCTTC
cdr3_aa: CASLGFGDNEQFF

d_call: .
v_call: TRBV30
j_call: TRBJ1-1
clone_size: .
cdr3_nt: TGTGCCGTCCGAGAGGCGGTGAACACTGAAGCTTTCTTT
cdr3_aa: CAVREAVNTEAFF

d_call: TRBD1
v_call: TRBV3-1
j_call: TRBJ1-1
clone_size: .
cdr3_nt: TGTGCCAGCAGCCAACGGACAGGATCCACTGAAGCTTTCTTT
cdr3_aa: CASSQRTGSTEAFF

d_call: .
v_call: TRBV7-3
j_call: TRBJ2-3
clone_size: few
cdr3_nt: TGTGCCAGCAGCCGGACGAAAGACACAGATACGCAGTATTTT
cdr3_aa: CASSRTKDTDTQYF

d_call: TRBD1
v_call: TRBV20-1
j_call: TRBJ1-2
clone_size: few
cdr3_nt: TGCAGTGCCCCGGACAGGGGCTTCGCTGGCTACACCTTC
cdr3_aa: CSAPDRGFAGYTF

d_call: .
v_call: TRBV12-3/TRBV12-4
j_call: TRBJ2-1
clone_size: .
cdr3_nt: TGTGCCAGCACGAAGGGTGCGTGGGAGCAGTTCTTC
cdr3_aa: CASTKGAWEQFF

d_call: TRBD2
v_call: TRBV6-5
j_call: TRBJ2-3
clone_size: few
cdr3_nt: TGTGCCAGCAGTCCTAGCGGGGGGAACACAGATACGCAGTATTTT
cdr3_aa: CASSPSGGNTDTQYF

d_call: .
v_call: TRBV18
j_call: TRBJ2-5
clone_size: many
cdr3_nt: TGTGCCAGCTCACCATTAGGTTCAGAGACCCAGTACTTC
cdr3_aa: CASSPLGSETQYF

d_call: TRBD1
v_call: TRBV2
j_call: TRBJ2-7
clone_size: .
cdr3_nt: TGTGCCAGCAGTGGCGGGACAGGGGTCTACTACGAGCAGTACTTC
cdr3_aa: CASSGGTGVYYEQYF

d_call: TRBD2
v_call: TRBV12-3/TRBV12-4
j_call: TRBJ2-5
clone_size: .
cdr3_nt: TGTGCCAGCAGGCTAGCGGGGGCCCAAGAGACCCAGTACTTC
cdr3_aa: CASRLAGAQETQYF

d_call: TRBD2
v_call: TRBV3-1
j_call: TRBJ2-1
clone_size: .
cdr3_nt: TGTGCCAGCAGCCCCAAGATTTCCAGCGGGGTAAACAATGAGCAGTTCTTC
cdr3_aa: CASSPKISSGVNNEQFF

d_call: TRBD1
v_call: TRBV28
j_call: TRBJ2-3
clone_size: few
cdr3_nt: TGTGCCAGCAGTTTTTCGGGACAGGGATCATCGGCAGATACGCAGTATTTT
cdr3_aa: CASSFSGQGSSADTQYF

d_call: .
v_call: TRBV24-1
j_call: TRBJ1-5
clone_size: many
cdr3_nt: TGTGCCACTATCACGGGGGGCCTTTTCAATCAGCCCCAGCATTTT
cdr3_aa: CATITGGLFNQPQHF

d_call: .
v_call: TRBV6-5
j_call: TRBJ2-1
clone_size: few
cdr3_nt: TGTGCCAGCAGGCGCACAGGGTCTCCCATCAATGAGCAGTTCTTC
cdr3_aa: CASRRTGSPINEQFF

d_call: .
v_call: TRBV9
j_call: TRBJ2-1
clone_size: few
cdr3_nt: TGTGCCAGCAGCGTAGCTTTTAGGTCAAATGAGCAGTTCTTC
cdr3_aa: CASSVAFRSNEQFF

d_call: TRBD2
v_call: TRBV10-3
j_call: TRBJ2-5
clone_size: .
cdr3_nt: TGTGCCATCAGTCCGGACGGGGGGGCGAAGACCCAGTACTTC
cdr3_aa: CAISPDGGAKTQYF

d_call: .
v_call: TRBV7-9
j_call: TRBJ1-3
clone_size: .
cdr3_nt: TGTGCCAGCAGCCAGTACAAGGGGACGGGAAGGGCAGGAAACACCATATATTTT
cdr3_aa: CASSQYKGTGRAGNTIYF

d_call: .
v_call: TRBV28
j_call: TRBJ1-2
clone_size: many
cdr3_nt: TGTGCCAGCAGTCTCAGGGGAGGGGGAGATGGCTACACCTTC
cdr3_aa: CASSLRGGGDGYTF

d_call: .
v_call: TRBV6-4
j_call: TRBJ2-1
clone_size: few
cdr3_nt: TGTGCCAGCAGTTCACAACCCACAGGGAGCTCCTACAATGAGCAGTTCTTC
cdr3_aa: CASSSQPTGSSYNEQFF

d_call: TRBD1
v_call: TRBV28
j_call: TRBJ1-2
clone_size: .
cdr3_nt: TGTGCCAGCAGCATACAGGGGAACTATGGCTACACCTTC
cdr3_aa: CASSIQGNYGYTF

d_call: .
v_call: TRBV19
j_call: TRBJ1-5
clone_size: few
cdr3_nt: TGTGCCAGTAGTATTAGGCCCCGACGGGTGGATCAGCCCCAGCATTTT
cdr3_aa: CASSIRPRRVDQPQHF

d_call: .
v_call: TRBV7-3
j_call: TRBJ1-1
clone_size: many
cdr3_nt: TGCGCCAGCAGTGAAGGGAGGACAGAAGCTTTCTTT
cdr3_aa: CASSEGRTEAFF

d_call: .
v_call: TRBV30
j_call: TRBJ1-3
clone_size: few
cdr3_nt: TGTGCCTGGAGTCCTCCTGGAAACACCATATATTTT
cdr3_aa: CAWSPPGNTIYF

d_call: .
v_call: TRBV6-5
j_call: TRBJ1-1
clone_size: .
cdr3_nt: TGTGCCAGCAGTGTTACTGGGGGCACTGAAGCTTTCTTT
cdr3_aa: CASSVTGGTEAFF

d_call: TRBD1
v_call: TRBV9
j_call: TRBJ1-1
clone_size: .
cdr3_nt: TGTGCCAGCAGCGCGACAGGGGGATACACTGAAGCTTTCTTT
cdr3_aa: CASSATGGYTEAFF

d_call: TRBD2
v_call: TRBV20-1
j_call: TRBJ2-7
clone_size: many
cdr3_nt: TGCAGTGCTAGAGTTAGCGGGAGGATCTACGAGCAGTACTTC
cdr3_aa: CSARVSGRIYEQYF

d_call: .
v_call: TRBV5-6
j_call: TRBJ1-4
clone_size: .
cdr3_nt: TGTGCCAGCAGCTCGGGTTTAAATGAAAAACTGTTTTTT
cdr3_aa: CASSSGLNEKLFF

d_call: .
v_call: TRBV19
j_call: TRBJ1-3
clone_size: .
cdr3_nt: TGTGCCAGCTCCTCCGGTGGAAACACCATATATTTT
cdr3_aa: CASSSGGNTIYF

d_call: TRBD1
v_call: TRBV6-5
j_call: TRBJ1-1
clone_size: .
cdr3_nt: TGTGCCAGCGGGCGTTCGCAGGGGGTGACTGAAGCTTTCTTT
cdr3_aa: CASGRSQGVTEAFF

d_call: .
v_call: TRBV20-1
j_call: TRBJ1-3
clone_size: .
cdr3_nt: TGCAGTGCTCGCGTCGTTTCTGGAAACACCATATATTTT
cdr3_aa: CSARVVSGNTIYF

d_call: .
v_call: TRBV6-6
j_call: TRBJ1-6
clone_size: few
cdr3_nt: TGTGCCAGCAGAACAGGGAATTCACCCCTCCACTTT
cdr3_aa: CASRTGNSPLHF

d_call: .
v_call: TRBV6-5
j_call: TRBJ2-1
clone_size: .
cdr3_nt: TGTGCCAGCGCACGGAGGGATCCCCACAATGAGCAGTTCTTC
cdr3_aa: CASARRDPHNEQFF

d_call: TRBD1
v_call: TRBV6-5
j_call: TRBJ1-4
clone_size: few
cdr3_nt: TGTGCCAGCAGTCCAGACAGGGGAACTAATGAAAAACTGTTTTTT
cdr3_aa: CASSPDRGTNEKLFF

d_call: .
v_call: TRBV7-6
j_call: TRBJ2-1
clone_size: few
cdr3_nt: TGTGCCAGCAGCTTATTTAGTGACAATGAGCAGTTCTTC
cdr3_aa: CASSLFSDNEQFF

d_call: .
v_call: TRBV18
j_call: TRBJ2-3
clone_size: .
cdr3_nt: TGTGCCAGCTCACCACCAGGGAGGGGGCGCGCAGATACGCAGTATTTT
cdr3_aa: CASSPPGRGRADTQYF

d_call: TRBD1
v_call: TRBV5-1
j_call: TRBJ2-7
clone_size: .
cdr3_nt: TGCGCCAGCAGCTTACGGGACAGGCAGTACGAGCAGTACTTC
cdr3_aa: CASSLRDRQYEQYF

d_call: .
v_call: TRBV27
j_call: TRBJ1-1
clone_size: many
cdr3_nt: TGTGCCAGCAGTTTCTCCCGGAGGGGTCTCGAGGTAGGGAACACTGAAGCTTTCTTT
cdr3_aa: CASSFSRRGLEVGNTEAFF

d_call: .
v_call: TRBV20-1
j_call: TRBJ1-6
clone_size: few
cdr3_nt: TGCAGTGCTAGCCGTGCCCCTTATTCACCCCTCCACTTT
cdr3_aa: CSASRAPYSPLHF

d_call: .
v_call: TRBV6-1
j_call: TRBJ2-7
clone_size: few
cdr3_nt: TGTGCCAGCAACCTGGGCACCGCCTACGAGCAGTACTTC
cdr3_aa: CASNLGTAYEQYF

d_call: .
v_call: TRBV12-3/TRBV12-4
j_call: TRBJ1-6
clone_size: many
cdr3_nt: TGTGCCAGCAGTCCCGGGACCGGAGTGTCACCCCTCCACTTT
cdr3_aa: CASSPGTGVSPLHF

d_call: TRBD2
v_call: TRBV24-1
j_call: TRBJ2-1
clone_size: few
cdr3_nt: TGTGCCACCAGTCTAGCGGGGTACAATGAGCAGTTCTTC
cdr3_aa: CATSLAGYNEQFF

d_call: .
v_call: TRBV9
j_call: TRBJ2-1
clone_size: few
cdr3_nt: TGTGCCAGCAGCGTAGGCCAGGGCTCCTACAATGAGCAGTTCTTC
cdr3_aa: CASSVGQGSYNEQFF

d_call: TRBD1
v_call: TRBV30
j_call: TRBJ1-1
clone_size: .
cdr3_nt: TGTGCCTGGAGTGCAGCAGGGGGAACTGAAGCTTTCTTT
cdr3_aa: CAWSAAGGTEAFF